These T cell receptor beta chains were read from a single sample in a study of T cell changes during pregnancy in multiple sclerosis. The repertoire was sequenced with immunoSEQ multiplex PCR; TCRdb's copy has only in-frame clones and lacks some. Found here are 73,000 or so clones, 91% of them singletons; the top ten hold 0.86%. This specimen consisted of peripheral blood, obtained in the second trimester of pregnancy. All receptors derive from a female donor with multiple sclerosis, enrolled in a pregnancy study. The CDR3 runs from the conserved cysteine through the conserved F or W. D genes are given only for firm matches. Some rows have no size entry. The others give once, few or many, or a class for an expanded clone.

>TRBJ2-7|TRBV11-2|TRBD2|once
CASRVYGGNAYEQYF
TGTGCCAGCCGTGTTTACGGGGGGAACGCCTACGAGCAGTACTTC
>TRBJ2-5|TRBV6-5|TRBD1|.
CASSSWTGRRQETQYF
TGTGCCAGCAGTTCCTGGACAGGGCGCCGGCAAGAGACCCAGTACTTC
>TRBJ1-1|TRBV4-1|TRBD1|.
CASSQGQANTEAFF
TGCGCCAGCAGCCAGGGACAGGCCAACACTGAAGCTTTCTTT
>TRBJ1-5|TRBV30|TRBD1|few
CAWTGGVTQPQHF
TGTGCCTGGACAGGGGGCGTTACTCAGCCCCAGCATTTT
>TRBJ2-7|TRBV19|TRBD1|once
CASSIETGTLYEQYF
TGTGCCAGTAGTATTGAGACAGGGACACTTTACGAGCAGTACTTC
>TRBJ2-1|TRBV27|TRBD2|.
CASSSFSGGAFSEQFF
TGTGCCAGCAGTTCCTTCAGCGGGGGGGCCTTTAGTGAGCAGTTCTTC
>TRBJ2-1|TRBV5-6|.|.
CASSLVEGAHFF
TGTGCCAGCAGCTTGGTCGAAGGGGCACATTTCTTC
>TRBJ1-2|TRBV30|.|.
CAWSPGPWHGYTF
TGTGCCTGGAGCCCAGGGCCTTGGCACGGCTACACCTTC
>TRBJ2-7|TRBV6-6|TRBD2|.
CASSYSASGGYEQYF
TGTGCCAGCAGTTACTCGGCTAGCGGGGGCTACGAGCAGTACTTC
>TRBJ2-3|TRBV29-1|TRBD1|.
CSVVRTGGLLDTQYF
TGCAGCGTTGTACGGACAGGGGGGCTCTTGGATACGCAGTATTTT
>TRBJ2-7|TRBV7-2|TRBD1|.
CASSPYQTGEKDEQYF
TGTGCCAGCAGCCCATACCAGACAGGGGAGAAGGACGAGCAGTACTTC
>TRBJ2-1|TRBV7-6|TRBD2|.
CASSPGGWNEQFF
TGTGCCAGCAGCCCCGGGGGGTGGAATGAGCAGTTCTTC
>TRBJ1-4|TRBV7-9|.|.
CASSRGGGNEKLFF
TGTGCCAGCAGCCGAGGGGGGGGTAATGAAAAACTGTTTTTT
>TRBJ1-5|TRBV6-1|.|.
CASSGDGDQPQHF
TGTGCCAGCAGTGGCGACGGGGATCAGCCCCAGCATTTT
>TRBJ1-2|TRBV19|TRBD1|.
CASTTPTGGGGYTF
TGTGCCAGTACCACTCCGACAGGGGGCGGTGGCTACACCTTC
>TRBJ2-3|TRBV19|TRBD2|.
CASSPLAGGRDTQYF
TGTGCCAGTAGTCCACTAGCGGGGGGACGGGATACGCAGTATTTT
>TRBJ1-2|TRBV7-2|.|.
CASSKRESGYGYTF
TGTGCCAGCAGCAAAAGGGAGTCGGGGTATGGCTACACCTTC
>TRBJ2-5|TRBV6-4|.|.
CASRPRDLRQETQYF
TGTGCCAGCAGGCCCCGGGACTTGCGGCAAGAGACCCAGTACTTC
>TRBJ1-5|TRBV19|.|.
CASSTPDSNQPQHF
TGTGCCAGTAGTACCCCAGATAGCAATCAGCCCCAGCATTTT
>TRBJ1-3|TRBV15|.|.
CATSREGGGNTIYF
TGTGCCACCAGCAGAGAAGGGGGAGGAAACACCATATATTTT
>TRBJ1-1|TRBV7-8|TRBD1|.
CASSLVGTGITEAFF
TGTGCCAGCAGCTTAGTGGGGACAGGCATCACTGAAGCTTTCTTT
>TRBJ1-2|TRBV19|TRBD1|once
CASSLGGQVHGYTF
TGTGCCAGTAGTCTGGGGGGACAGGTCCATGGCTACACCTTC
>TRBJ2-1|TRBV9|TRBD1|.
CASSQYPSLDRAYNEQFF
TGTGCCAGCAGCCAATATCCCTCCCTCGACAGGGCCTACAATGAGCAGTTCTTC
>TRBJ2-2|TRBV4-2|TRBD1|.
CASSQDLVRGRSAGELFF
TGTGCCAGCAGCCAAGATCTCGTCAGGGGGCGTTCGGCCGGGGAGCTGTTTTTT
>TRBJ1-1|TRBV18|.|.
CASSPPNTGVTEAFF
TGTGCCAGCTCACCACCGAATACCGGGGTGACTGAAGCTTTCTTT
>TRBJ2-7|TRBV6-6|.|.
CASSRGYEQYF
TGTGCCAGCAGTCGGGGCTACGAGCAGTACTTC
>TRBJ1-3|TRBV19|.|.
CASSLNTGNTIYF
TGTGCCAGTAGTCTAAATACCGGAAACACCATATATTTT
>TRBJ1-1|TRBV27|TRBD1|.
CASNQGQGARGAFF
TGTGCCAGCAACCAGGGACAGGGGGCGCGGGGAGCTTTCTTT